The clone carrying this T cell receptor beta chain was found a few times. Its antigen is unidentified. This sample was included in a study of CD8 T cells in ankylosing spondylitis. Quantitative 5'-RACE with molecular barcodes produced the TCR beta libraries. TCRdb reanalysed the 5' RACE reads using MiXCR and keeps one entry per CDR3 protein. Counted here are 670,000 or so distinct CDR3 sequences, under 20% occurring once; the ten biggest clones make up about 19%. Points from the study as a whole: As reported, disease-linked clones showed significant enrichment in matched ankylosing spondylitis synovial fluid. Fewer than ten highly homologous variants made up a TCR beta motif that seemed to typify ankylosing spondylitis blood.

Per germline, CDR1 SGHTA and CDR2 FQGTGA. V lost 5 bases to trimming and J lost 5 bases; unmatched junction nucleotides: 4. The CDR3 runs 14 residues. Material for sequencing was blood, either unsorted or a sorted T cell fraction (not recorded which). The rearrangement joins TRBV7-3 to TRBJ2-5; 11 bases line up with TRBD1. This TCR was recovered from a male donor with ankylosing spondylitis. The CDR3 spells CASSMDRGQETQYF. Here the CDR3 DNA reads TGTGCCAGCAGCATGGACAGGGGGCAGGAGACCCAGTACTTC.